The present entry profiles one T cell receptor (beta chain) with its context. Its matching antigen is unknown. Clones were read by immunoSEQ multiplex PCR, and TCRdb kept only the in-frame ones, dropping some. The table lists 300,000 to 450,000 clones, roughly 89% of them singletons. This sample was included in a study of cytomegalovirus exposure and HLA in healthy donors. General study points: Among TCR beta chains, those listed as cytomegalovirus-associated numbered under 200.

Sequencing was done on a sample of PBMCs. The clonotype originates from a woman under 30 in good health and CMV-seronegative.

CDR3 in DNA: TGTGCCATCAGTGGGACAGGGAGGACGAACACTGAAGCTTTCTTT. Its protein product is CAISGTGRTNTEAFF. The rearrangement links TRBV10-3 to TRBJ1-1, with 8 bases matching TRBD1. The J segment lost 1 base and the V segment lost 4 bases, leaving 5 bases of the junction unmatched. The CDR3 length is 15 residues. Germline V lookup: CDR1 ENHRY, CDR2 SYGVKD.